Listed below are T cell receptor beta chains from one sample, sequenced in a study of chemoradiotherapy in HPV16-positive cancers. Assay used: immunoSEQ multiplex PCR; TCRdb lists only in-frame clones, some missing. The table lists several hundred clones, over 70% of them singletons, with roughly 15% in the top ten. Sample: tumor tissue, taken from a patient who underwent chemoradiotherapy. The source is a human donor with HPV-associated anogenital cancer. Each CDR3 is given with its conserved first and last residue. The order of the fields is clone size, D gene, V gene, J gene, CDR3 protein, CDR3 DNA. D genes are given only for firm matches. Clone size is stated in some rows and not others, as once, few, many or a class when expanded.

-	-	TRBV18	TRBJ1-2	CASSSGVDYGYTF	TGTGCCAGCTCATCAGGGGTAGACTATGGCTACACCTTC
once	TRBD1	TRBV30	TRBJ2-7	CAWSAHGRGRWGYEQYF	TGTGCCTGGAGTGCCCACGGCAGGGGGCGATGGGGATACGAGCAGTACTTC
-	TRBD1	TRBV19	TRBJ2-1	CASSWQGAYNEQFF	TGTGCCAGTAGTTGGCAGGGGGCATACAATGAGCAGTTCTTC
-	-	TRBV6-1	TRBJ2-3	CASSDGRGADTQYF	TGTGCCAGCAGTGACGGCAGGGGCGCAGATACGCAGTATTTT
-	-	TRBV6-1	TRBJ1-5	CASSEGYSNQPQHF	TGTGCCAGCAGTGAAGGATATAGCAATCAGCCCCAGCATTTT
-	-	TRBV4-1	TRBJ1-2	CASSQDQRGNGYTF	TGCGCCAGCAGCCAAGATCAACGGGGTAACGGCTACACCTTC
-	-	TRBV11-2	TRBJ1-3	CASSLDRADSSGNTIYF	TGTGCCAGCAGCTTAGATCGGGCGGACAGTTCTGGAAACACCATATATTTT
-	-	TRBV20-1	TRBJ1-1	CSARGETEAFF	TGCAGTGCCCGCGGGGAGACTGAAGCTTTCTTT
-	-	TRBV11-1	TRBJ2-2	CASSLEGGYTGELFF	TGTGCCAGCAGCTTAGAGGGGGGATACACCGGGGAGCTGTTTTTT
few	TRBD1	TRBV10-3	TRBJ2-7	CAISEPGTGNHEQYF	TGTGCCATCAGTGAGCCCGGGACAGGCAACCACGAGCAGTACTTC
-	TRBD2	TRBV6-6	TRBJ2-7	CASSYSTASGGYEQYF	TGTGCCAGCAGTTACTCGACGGCTAGCGGGGGCTACGAGCAGTACTTC
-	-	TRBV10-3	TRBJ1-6	CAISGQFNSPLHF	TGTGCCATCAGTGGGCAATTTAATTCACCCCTCCACTTT
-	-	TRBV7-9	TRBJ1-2	CASGKYSSNNYGYTF	TGTGCCAGCGGCAAGTACAGCTCTAACAACTATGGCTACACCTTC
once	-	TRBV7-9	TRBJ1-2	CASSVGDIDYGYTF	TGTGCCAGCAGCGTAGGGGACATCGACTATGGCTACACCTTC
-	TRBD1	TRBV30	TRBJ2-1	CAWDRDSLLSYNEQFF	TGTGCCTGGGACCGGGACAGCCTACTCTCCTACAATGAGCAGTTCTTC
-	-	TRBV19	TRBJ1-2	CASAWGEGTSYGYTF	TGTGCCAGCGCCTGGGGAGAGGGTACCTCCTATGGCTACACCTTC
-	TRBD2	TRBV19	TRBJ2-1	CASSISGGEQFF	TGTGCCAGTAGTATTTCGGGGGGAGAGCAGTTCTTC
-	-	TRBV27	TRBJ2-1	CASNTSPLIYNEQFF	TGTGCCAGCAACACCTCTCCCCTTATCTACAATGAGCAGTTCTTC
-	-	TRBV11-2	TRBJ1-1	CASSLQHRNTEAFF	TGTGCCAGCAGCTTACAGCACAGGAACACTGAAGCTTTCTTT
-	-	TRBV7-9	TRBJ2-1	CASSPPLGSREQFF	TGTGCCAGCAGTCCCCCGTTGGGATCGCGTGAGCAGTTCTTC
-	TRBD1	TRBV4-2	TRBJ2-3	CASSPRDSTTDTQYF	TGTGCCAGCAGCCCGAGGGACAGTACCACAGATACGCAGTATTTT
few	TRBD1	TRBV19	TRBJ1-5	CASSRTGVPQPQHF	TGTGCCAGTAGTCGGACAGGGGTCCCCCAGCCCCAGCATTTT